The 9 T cell receptor beta chains reported below all come from one sample, sequenced in a study of cytomegalovirus exposure and HLA in healthy donors (dated by TCRdb to the late 2010s). The library was prepared using the immunoSEQ multiplex PCR assay. For the multiplex PCR, a mixture combining 60 forward primers for TCR Vbeta segments and 13 reverse primers for TCR Jbeta segments was used. This immuneACCESS table, as held by TCRdb, lists in-frame sequences with V and J called but not all clones. Of the missing ones, under half trace to an unresolved V gene in checked studies; the others have no known cause. The sample table lists roughly 200,000 clones, around 87% of them with a count of one. In total, the top ten clones hold around 1% of the sample. The sequenced material came from PBMCs. These receptors all stem from a boy aged 2 to 10 in good health and CMV-seronegative.

To note about this clone: It is unclear where the CDR3 begins or ends on the DNA, so no DNA is shown, and the CDR3 is as TCRdb lists it. V gene TRBV6-5 combines with J gene TRBJ1-1. CDR1 MNHEY and CDR2 SVGAGI come from the germline V gene. Counting both end residues, the CDR3 totals 13 amino acids. The CDR3 reads CASSSSAGSKAFF.

The chain joins TRBV27 to TRBJ2-7, with a weak D call TRBD1 (6 bases). This CDR3 is built from 15 residues. V lost 3 bases and J lost 4, with 16 bases in between. Germline V gene data show CDR1 as MNHEY and CDR2 as SMNVEV (reference sequence). In nucleotides, the CDR3 is TGTGCCAGCAGTTTTGTAGGACAGAACCTGTACGAGCAGTACTTC. It yields the protein CASSFVGQNLYEQYF.

The rearrangement uses TRBV2 and TRBJ1-1; D is uncertain. Trimming pared 2 bases from V and 3 bases from J, leaving 10 bases between. Germline CDR1 SNHLY, CDR2 FYNNEI. The CDR3 consists of 14 residues. DNA of the CDR3: TGTGCCAGCAGTGAATTACGGGGAGACACTGAAGCTTTCTTT. Its protein product is CASSELRGDTEAFF. Using reference TRBV2 and TRBJ1-1 for the parts outside the CDR3, the full variable domain is EPEVTQTPSHQVTQMGQEVILRCVPISNHLYFYWYRQILGQKVEFLVSFYNNEISEKSEIFDDQFSVERPDGSNFTLKIRSTKLEDSAMYFCASSELRGDTEAFFGQGTRLTVV.

V is TRBV5-6 and J is TRBJ2-5; 9 bases line up with TRBD2. The V and J ends lost 4 bases and 1 base, in that order; junction bases with no gene match: 5. The CDR3 length is 15 residues. In germline, CDR1 is SGHDT, CDR2 YYEEEE. The chain's CDR3 is CASSLLAGSQETQYF. CDR3 DNA: TGTGCCAGCAGCCTGCTAGCGGGGTCCCAAGAGACCCAGTACTTC.

The gene calls are TRBV9 and TRBJ2-2; TRBD1 matches 10 bases. The CDR3 is 17 residues long. Unmatched junction bases numbered 11, after V lost 4 bases and J lost 5 bases. The germline CDR1 and CDR2 sequences are SGDLS and YYNGEE. The CDR3: CASSPYAGTGDTGELFF. The CDR3 DNA follows: TGTGCCAGCAGCCCATACGCGGGGACAGGGGATACCGGGGAGCTGTTTTTT.

This clone was picked up one time. V gene TRBV20-1 combines with J gene TRBJ2-1, with TRBD2 identical over 9 bases. The junction had 1 base not matched to a gene; V was cut back by 3 bases and J by 10 bases. CDR1 and CDR2 from the germline V gene are DFQATT and SNEGSKA (reference sequence). The CDR3 runs 11 residues. The CDR3 coding sequence is TGCAGTGCTAGTACTAGCGGGGAGCAGTTCTTC. Its translation is CSASTSGEQFF.

This rearrangement joins TRBV5-8 to TRBJ2-3; the D is unclear. The CDR3 covers 14 residues. Germline V lookup: CDR1 SGHTS, CDR2 YDEGEE. V was shortened by 4 bases and J by 2 bases, with 11 bases between the two germline ends. CDR3 region: CASSTQAVTDTQYF. The CDR3 DNA sequence: TGTGCCAGCAGCACTCAAGCCGTCACAGATACGCAGTATTTT.

About this clone itself: At one boundary the junction diverges from the germline segment, which might be a read error. The chain recombines TRBV27 with TRBJ2-7, with 7 bases lining up with TRBD1. Germline CDR1 reads MNHEY; CDR2 reads SMNVEV (reference sequence). CDR3 size: 15 residues. CDR3 amino acids: CAGSLRGSHSYEQYF. CDR3 in DNA: TGTGCCGGCAGTCTCAGGGGGTCCCACTCCTACGAGCAGTACTTC.

The gene calls are TRBV29-1 and TRBJ2-3; D is perhaps TRBD2 (6 bases). Germline values: CDR1 SQVTM, CDR2 ANQGSEA. Trimming shortened V by 3 bases and J by 2 bases, and 9 bases separated the two germline ends. The CDR3 has 13 residues. The CDR3 region has the DNA TGCAGCGTTGAGGGCGGGGTCACAGATACGCAGTATTTT. It specifies CSVEGGVTDTQYF.